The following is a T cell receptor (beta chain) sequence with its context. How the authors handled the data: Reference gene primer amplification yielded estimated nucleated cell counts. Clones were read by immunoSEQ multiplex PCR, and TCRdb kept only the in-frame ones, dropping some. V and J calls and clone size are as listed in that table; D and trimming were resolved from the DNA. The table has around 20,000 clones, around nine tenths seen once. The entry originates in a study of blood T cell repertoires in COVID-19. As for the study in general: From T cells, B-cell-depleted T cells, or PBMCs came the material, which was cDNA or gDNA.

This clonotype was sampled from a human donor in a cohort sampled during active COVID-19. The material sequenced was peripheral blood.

Written as DNA, the CDR3 is TGTGCCAGCAGTCCCCGACTAGCGGGATTCAAAAACATTCAGTACTTC. Translation gives CASSPRLAGFKNIQYF. The J gene is TRBJ2-4, the V gene TRBV27; 11 nucleotides match TRBD2. The V and J ends lost 5 bases and 3 bases, in that order; junction bases with no gene match: 6. This CDR3 has 16 amino acids. Germline lookup yields CDR1 MNHEY and CDR2 SMNVEV (reference sequence).